Each of the 2 T cell receptor beta chains below was sequenced from the same sample in a study of human T cells and chemical hapten exposure. TCRdb reanalysed the RACE reads using MiXCR and keeps one entry per CDR3 protein. The sample consists of tens of thousands of distinct CDR3 sequences, 8% to 10% of them appearing once. As for time point: pre-sensitization, week 0. As for treatment: therapeutic diphenylcyclopropenone sensitization with weekly scalp DPC. The sample in question was whole blood, obtained in connection with sensitization to the hapten diphenylcyclopropenone (DPC). The receptors shown here come from a woman between 40 and 55 years old with alopecia areata. Some clones in this sample may be carry-over from other donors' samples.

The J gene is TRBJ1-5, the V gene TRBV5-5, with a tentative D call TRBD1 (5 bases). This CDR3 contains 15 residues. Germline CDR1 is SGHKS and CDR2 is YYEKEE (reference sequence). Trimming cost V 1 base and J 12 bases, with 20 bases left between them. The CDR3: CASSLFYGAGRLQHF. The DNA for the CDR3 is TGTGCCAGCAGCTTGTTTTATGGGGCAGGGAGGCTCCAGCATTTT.

A word on this clonotype: One end of the junction does not line up with germline, which may come from a read error. V is TRBV7-7 and J is TRBJ1-5; D ambiguous. CDR3 size: 16 residues. From germline, CDR1 is SSHAT and CDR2 FNYEAQ (reference sequence). This chain's CDR3 is CASSRPSAHSNQPQHF. The CDR3 DNA is TGTGCTAGCAGCCGTCCCAGTGCCCACAGCAATCAGCCCCAGCATTTT.